The next 5 T cell receptor beta chains were all read from a single sample in a study of identical twins. MiXCR was run by TCRdb on the 5' RACE reads, yielding one entry per CDR3 protein. Of about 240,000 distinct CDR3 sequences in the sample, 7.5% are singletons; the top ten hold roughly 5.4%. These data are also associated with another study on yellow fever vaccine responses in identical twins.

Sequencing was done on a sample of CD8+ T cells sorted from blood. The source of these receptors is a woman younger than 35 in good health.

This clonotype was detected only a few times. This chain connects TRBV12-3 or TRBV12-4 to TRBJ1-6; D unclear. Trimming removed 3 bases from V and 7 bases from J, with 10 bases in between. CDR3 length: 14 residues. For the CDR3, the DNA is TGTGCCAGCAGTTTTAGGCAGCGGAATTCACCCCTCCACTTT. Residues: CASSFRQRNSPLHF.

The chain combines TRBV15 with TRBJ2-1; TRBD2 is a possible D gene (7 bases). This CDR3 spans 15 amino acids. Germline lookup yields CDR1 LNHNV and CDR2 YYDKDF (reference sequence). Trimming left V 3 bases short and J 12 bases short, with 21 bases between. In DNA, the CDR3 is TGTGCCACCAGCAGTTCGAGGGGGGGACTGTTTTGGCAGTTCTTC. Amino acid sequence: CATSSSRGGLFWQFF.

The V call is TRBV4-1, the J call TRBJ2-3; D not certain. The ends were cut back, 1 base at V and 5 bases at J, with 13 bases in the middle. CDR1 is MGHRA, CDR2 YSYEKL, per germline. CDR3 length equals 15 residues. In DNA form, the CDR3 reads TGCGCCAGCAGCCAAGTCCTTGGGGATCTAGATACGCAGTATTTT. It is translated as CASSQVLGDLDTQYF.

The chain recombines TRBV5-6 with TRBJ2-3, with D possibly TRBD2 on 5 matching bases. Trimming pared 6 bases from V and 0 bases from J, leaving 14 bases between. The CDR3 contains 15 residues. Germline loops: CDR1 SGHDT, CDR2 YYEEEE. CDR3 sequence reads: CASNFGITSTDTQYF. CDR3 DNA: TGTGCCAGCAACTTCGGGATTACTAGCACAGATACGCAGTATTTT.

The rearrangement links TRBV9 to TRBJ2-1, with D unclear. Germline CDR1 is SGDLS and CDR2 is YYNGEE. The CDR3 runs 13 residues. V shed 4 bases and J shed 3 bases, with 8 bases lying between them. CDR3 residues: CASSPGDYNEQFF. CDR3 DNA sequence: TGTGCCAGCAGCCCTGGAGACTACAATGAGCAGTTCTTC.